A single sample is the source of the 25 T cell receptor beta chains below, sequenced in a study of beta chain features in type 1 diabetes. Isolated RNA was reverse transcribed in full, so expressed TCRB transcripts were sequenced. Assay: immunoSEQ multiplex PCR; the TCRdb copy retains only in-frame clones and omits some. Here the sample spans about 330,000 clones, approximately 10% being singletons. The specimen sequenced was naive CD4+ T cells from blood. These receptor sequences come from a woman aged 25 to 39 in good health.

The chain's CDR3 is CASSLSGLRYEQYF. CDR3 coding DNA: TGTGCCAGCAGTTTGTCGGGACTCCGCTACGAGCAGTACTTC. V gene TRBV6-5 combines with J gene TRBJ2-7, with TRBD2 as a possible D gene (6 bases). The germline gives CDR1 MNHEY, CDR2 SVGAGI. The CDR3 spans 14 residues. V was pared by 4 bases and J by 3 bases, with 13 bases between.

CDR3 sequence (DNA): TGCGCCAGCAGCCAAGACGTCAGGGCAGGGGGGAACTATGGCTACACCTTC. It codes for CASSQDVRAGGNYGYTF. The rearrangement joins TRBV4-3 to TRBJ1-2; 7 bases are a match to TRBD1. CDR3 size: 17 residues. CDR1 LGHNA and CDR2 YSLEER come from the germline V gene. With 0 bases clipped from V and 2 bases from J, the junction kept 9 bases outside the gene matches.

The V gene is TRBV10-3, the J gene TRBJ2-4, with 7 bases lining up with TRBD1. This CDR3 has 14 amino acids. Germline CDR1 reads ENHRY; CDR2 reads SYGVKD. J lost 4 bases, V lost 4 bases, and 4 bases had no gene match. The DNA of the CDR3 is TGTGCCATCAGTGGGGACAGTCGGAAAAACATTCAGTACTTC. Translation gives CAISGDSRKNIQYF.

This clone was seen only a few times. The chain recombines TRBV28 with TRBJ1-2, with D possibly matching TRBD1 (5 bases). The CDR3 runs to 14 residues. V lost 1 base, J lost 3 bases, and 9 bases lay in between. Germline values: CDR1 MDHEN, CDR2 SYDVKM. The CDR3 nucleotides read TGTGCCAGCAGTTTATTGGCAGGGTACTATGGCTACACCTTC. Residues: CASSLLAGYYGYTF.

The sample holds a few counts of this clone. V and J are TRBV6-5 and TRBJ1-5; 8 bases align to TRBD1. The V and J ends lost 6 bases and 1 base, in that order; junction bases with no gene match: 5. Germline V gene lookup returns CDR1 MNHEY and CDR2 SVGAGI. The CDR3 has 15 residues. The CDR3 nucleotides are TGTGCCAGCAGACAGGACAGGGCGAGCAATCAGCCCCAGCATTTT. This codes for CASRQDRASNQPQHF.

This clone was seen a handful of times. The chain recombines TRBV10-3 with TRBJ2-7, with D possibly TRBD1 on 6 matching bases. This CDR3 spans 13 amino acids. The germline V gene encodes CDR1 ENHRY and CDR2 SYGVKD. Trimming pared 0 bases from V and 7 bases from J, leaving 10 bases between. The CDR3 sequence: CAISESDSLEQYF. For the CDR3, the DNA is TGTGCCATCAGTGAGTCGGACAGCTTGGAGCAGTACTTC.

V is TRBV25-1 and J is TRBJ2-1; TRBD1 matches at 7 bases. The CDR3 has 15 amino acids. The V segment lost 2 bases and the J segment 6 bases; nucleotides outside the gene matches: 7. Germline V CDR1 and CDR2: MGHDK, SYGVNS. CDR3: CASSEPGQAINEQFF. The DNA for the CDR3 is TGTGCCAGCAGTGAACCCGGACAGGCAATCAATGAGCAGTTCTTC.

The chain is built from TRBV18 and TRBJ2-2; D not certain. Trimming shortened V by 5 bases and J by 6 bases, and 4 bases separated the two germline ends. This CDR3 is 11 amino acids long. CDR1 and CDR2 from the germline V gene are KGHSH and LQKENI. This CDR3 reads CASSSAGELFF. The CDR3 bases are TGTGCCAGCTCATCAGCCGGGGAGCTGTTTTTT.

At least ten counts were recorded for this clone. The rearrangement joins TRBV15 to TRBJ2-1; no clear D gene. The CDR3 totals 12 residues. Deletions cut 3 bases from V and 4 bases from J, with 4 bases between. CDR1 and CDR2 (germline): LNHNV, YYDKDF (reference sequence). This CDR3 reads CATSSYYNEQFF. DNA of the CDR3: TGTGCCACCAGCAGCTATTACAATGAGCAGTTCTTC. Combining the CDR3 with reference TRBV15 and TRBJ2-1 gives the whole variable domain DAMVIQNPRYQVTQFGKPVTLSCSQTLNHNVMYWYQQKSSQAPKLLFHYYDKDFNNEADTPDNFQSRRPNTSFCFLDIRSPGLGDTAMYLCATSSYYNEQFFGPGTRLTVL.

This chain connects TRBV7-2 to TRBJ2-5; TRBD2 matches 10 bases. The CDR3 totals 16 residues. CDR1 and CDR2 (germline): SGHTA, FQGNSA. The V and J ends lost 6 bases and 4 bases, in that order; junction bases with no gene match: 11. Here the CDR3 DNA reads TGTGCCAGCAGGTTAACAGGACTAGCGGAGTTAGAGACCCAGTACTTC. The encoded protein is CASRLTGLAELETQYF. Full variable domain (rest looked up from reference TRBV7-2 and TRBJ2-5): GAGVSQSPSNKVTEKGKDVELRCDPISGHTALYWYRQSLGQGLEFLIYFQGNSAPDKSGLPSDRFSAERTGGSVSTLTIQRTQQEDSAVYLCASRLTGLAELETQYFGPGTRLLVL.

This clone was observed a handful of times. The CDR3 here is CASSPTRTNTDTQYF. The CDR3 DNA reads as TGCGCCAGCAGCCCGACTAGGACGAACACAGATACGCAGTATTTT. The rearrangement joins TRBV4-3 to TRBJ2-3; D may be TRBD2 (6 bases). The V end lost 4 bases, the J end lost 2 bases, and 13 bases lay between the germline ends. Germline V gives CDR1 LGHNA, CDR2 YSLEER. The CDR3 totals 15 residues.

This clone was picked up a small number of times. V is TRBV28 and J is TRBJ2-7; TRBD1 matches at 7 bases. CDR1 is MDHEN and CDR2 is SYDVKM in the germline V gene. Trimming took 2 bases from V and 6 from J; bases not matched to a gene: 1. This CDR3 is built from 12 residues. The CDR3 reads CASSLPGGEQYF. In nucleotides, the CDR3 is TGTGCCAGCAGTTTACCAGGGGGCGAGCAGTACTTC.

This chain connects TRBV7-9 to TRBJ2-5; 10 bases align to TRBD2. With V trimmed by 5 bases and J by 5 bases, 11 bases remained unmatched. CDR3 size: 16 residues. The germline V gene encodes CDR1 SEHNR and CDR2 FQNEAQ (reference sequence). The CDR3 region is CASSTGALAGHETQYF. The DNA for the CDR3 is TGTGCCAGCAGCACCGGCGCACTAGCGGGACATGAGACCCAGTACTTC.

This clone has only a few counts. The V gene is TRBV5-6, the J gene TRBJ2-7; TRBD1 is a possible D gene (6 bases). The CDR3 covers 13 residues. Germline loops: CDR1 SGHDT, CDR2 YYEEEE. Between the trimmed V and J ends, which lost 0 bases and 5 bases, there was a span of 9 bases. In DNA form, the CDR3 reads TGTGCCAGCAGCTTGGGGGGGCCCGACGAGCAGTACTTC. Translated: CASSLGGPDEQYF. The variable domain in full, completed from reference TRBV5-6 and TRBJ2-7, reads DAGVTQSPTHLIKTRGQQVTLRCSPKSGHDTVSWYQQALGQGPQFIFQYYEEEERQRGNFPDRFSGHQFPNYSSELNVNALLLGDSALYLCASSLGGPDEQYFGPGTRLTVT.

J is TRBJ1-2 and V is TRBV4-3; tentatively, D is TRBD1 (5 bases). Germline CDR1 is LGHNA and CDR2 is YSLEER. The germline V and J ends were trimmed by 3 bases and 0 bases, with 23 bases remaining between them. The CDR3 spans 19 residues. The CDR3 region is CASSHEIGAGSYTNYGYTF. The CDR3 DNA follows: TGCGCCAGCAGCCACGAAATAGGGGCAGGGTCCTACACTAACTATGGCTACACCTTC.

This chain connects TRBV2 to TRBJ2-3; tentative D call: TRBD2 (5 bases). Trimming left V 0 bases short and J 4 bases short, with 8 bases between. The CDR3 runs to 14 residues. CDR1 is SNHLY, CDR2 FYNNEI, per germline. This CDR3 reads CASSEAGVADTQYF. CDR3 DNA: TGTGCCAGCAGTGAAGCGGGAGTAGCAGATACGCAGTATTTT.

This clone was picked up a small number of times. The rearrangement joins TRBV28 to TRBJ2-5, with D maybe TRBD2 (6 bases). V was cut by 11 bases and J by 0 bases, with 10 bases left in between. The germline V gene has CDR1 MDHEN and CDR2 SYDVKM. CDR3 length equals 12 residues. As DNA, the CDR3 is TGTGCCGACGGGGACTACCAAGAGACCCAGTACTTC. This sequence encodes CADGDYQETQYF.

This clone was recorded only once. The CDR3: CASSYSFGQDYEQYF. The CDR3 DNA reads TGTGCCAGCAGTTACTCGTTCGGACAGGACTACGAGCAGTACTTC. The chain joins TRBV6-5 to TRBJ2-7; 7 nucleotides agree with TRBD1. CDR3 length: 15 residues. V trimming: 0 bases; J trimming: 3 bases; junction bases outside the gene matches: 5. In germline, CDR1 is MNHEY, CDR2 SVGAGI.

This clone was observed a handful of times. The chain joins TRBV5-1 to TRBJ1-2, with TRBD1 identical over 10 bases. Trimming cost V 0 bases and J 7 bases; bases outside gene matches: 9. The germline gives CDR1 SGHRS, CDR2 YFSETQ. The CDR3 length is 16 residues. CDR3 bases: TGCGCCAGCAGCTTGGGTTCGGGACAGGGGCCCTCTGGCTACACCTTC. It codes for CASSLGSGQGPSGYTF.

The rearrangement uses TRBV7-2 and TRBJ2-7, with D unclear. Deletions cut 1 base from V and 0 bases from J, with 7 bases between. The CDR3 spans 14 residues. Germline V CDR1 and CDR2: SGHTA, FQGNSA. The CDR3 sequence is CASSLGLPSYEQYF. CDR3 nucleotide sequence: TGTGCCAGCAGCTTAGGACTGCCCTCCTACGAGCAGTACTTC.

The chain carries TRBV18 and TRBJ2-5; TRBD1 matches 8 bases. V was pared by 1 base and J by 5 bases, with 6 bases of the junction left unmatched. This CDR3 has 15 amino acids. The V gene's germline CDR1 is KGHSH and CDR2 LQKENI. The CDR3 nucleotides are TGTGCCAGCTCACCACGGACAGGGATGGAGGAGACCCAGTACTTC. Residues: CASSPRTGMEETQYF.

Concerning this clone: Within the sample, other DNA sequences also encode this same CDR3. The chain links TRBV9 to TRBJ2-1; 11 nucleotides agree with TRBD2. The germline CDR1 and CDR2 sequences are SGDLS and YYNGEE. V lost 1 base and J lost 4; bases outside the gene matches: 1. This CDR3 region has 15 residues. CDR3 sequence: CASSVTSGSYNEQFF. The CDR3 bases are TGTGCCAGCAGCGTAACTAGCGGGAGTTACAATGAGCAGTTCTTC.

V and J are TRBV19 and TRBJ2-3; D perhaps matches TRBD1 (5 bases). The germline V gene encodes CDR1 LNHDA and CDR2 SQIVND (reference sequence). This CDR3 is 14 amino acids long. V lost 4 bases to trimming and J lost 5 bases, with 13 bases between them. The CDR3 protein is CASSRAGSGDTQYF. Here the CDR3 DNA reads TGTGCCAGTAGTAGGGCAGGGTCGGGAGATACGCAGTATTTT.

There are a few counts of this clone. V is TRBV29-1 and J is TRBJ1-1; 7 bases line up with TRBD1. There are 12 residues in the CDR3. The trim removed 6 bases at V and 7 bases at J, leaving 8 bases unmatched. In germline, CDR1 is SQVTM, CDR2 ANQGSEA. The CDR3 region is CSVASQGGEAFF. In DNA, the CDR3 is TGCAGCGTCGCATCCCAGGGGGGTGAAGCTTTCTTT. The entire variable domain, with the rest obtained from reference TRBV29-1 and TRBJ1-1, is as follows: SAVISQKPSRDICQRGTSLTIQCQVDSQVTMMFWYRQQPGQSLTLIATANQGSEATYESGFVIDKFPISRPNLTFSTLTVSNMSPEDSSIYLCSVASQGGEAFFGQGTRLTVV.

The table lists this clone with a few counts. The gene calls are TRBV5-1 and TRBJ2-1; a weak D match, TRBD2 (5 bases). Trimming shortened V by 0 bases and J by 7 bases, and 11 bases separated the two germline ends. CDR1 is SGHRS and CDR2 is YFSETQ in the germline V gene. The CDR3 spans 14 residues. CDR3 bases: TGCGCCAGCAGCTTGGCCTCGAGGGAAAATGAGCAGTTCTTC. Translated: CASSLASRENEQFF. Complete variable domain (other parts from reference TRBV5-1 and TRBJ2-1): KAGVTQTPRYLIKTRGQQVTLSCSPISGHRSVSWYQQTPGQGLQFLFEYFSETQRNKGNFPGRFSGRQFSNSRSEMNVSTLELGDSALYLCASSLASRENEQFFGPGTRLTVL.